A selection of T cell receptor beta chains follows, all from one sample in a study of cytomegalovirus exposure and HLA in healthy donors. Here immunoSEQ multiplex PCR was the method, and the copy in TCRdb shows in-frame clones only, minus some. The repertoire holds some 90,000 clones, with about 77% as singletons. Source material: PBMCs. All receptors derive from a male donor in good health and CMV-seropositive. The CDR3 runs from the conserved cysteine through the conserved F or W. The D gene is left open where the match is weak. Size tells how often a clone was seen (once, few, many) or the class of an expanded clone, and some rows leave it out.

j_call: TRBJ2-1; d_call: TRBD2; clone_size: few; v_call: TRBV4-1; cdr3_nt: TGCGCCAGCAGCCAAGTGGGCGGGAGGAGCTCCTACAATGAGCAGTTCTTC; cdr3_aa: CASSQVGGRSSYNEQFF
j_call: TRBJ1-1; d_call: NA; clone_size: NA; v_call: TRBV28; cdr3_nt: TGTGCCAGCACCTACCAGAGGGCTCGGGGTGAAGCTTTCTTT; cdr3_aa: CASTYQRARGEAFF
j_call: TRBJ2-1; d_call: TRBD2; clone_size: once; v_call: TRBV7-8; cdr3_nt: TGTGCCAGCAGTGTAGCGGGGGCCTCCTACAATGAGCAGTTCTTC; cdr3_aa: CASSVAGASYNEQFF
j_call: TRBJ2-1; d_call: TRBD2; clone_size: few; v_call: TRBV19; cdr3_nt: TGTGCCAGTAGTATAGATGTTTTTACTAGCGGGAATGAGCAGTTCTTC; cdr3_aa: CASSIDVFTSGNEQFF
j_call: TRBJ1-3; d_call: NA; clone_size: NA; v_call: TRBV7-9; cdr3_nt: TGTGCCAGCAGATATCAGGGAAACACCATATATTTT; cdr3_aa: CASRYQGNTIYF
j_call: TRBJ2-1; d_call: NA; clone_size: NA; v_call: TRBV28; cdr3_nt: TGTGCCAGCAGTTTATTCGGCCAGGGGATTTTGGATGAGCAGTTCTTC; cdr3_aa: CASSLFGQGILDEQFF
j_call: TRBJ2-7; d_call: NA; clone_size: NA; v_call: TRBV9; cdr3_nt: TGTGCCAGCAGCGTCGGACTAAACTCGCCTTCGGAGCAGTACTTC; cdr3_aa: CASSVGLNSPSEQYF
j_call: TRBJ1-5; d_call: NA; clone_size: NA; v_call: TRBV28; cdr3_nt: TGTGCCAGCAGACCCGAGACAGGAGCCTATAGCAATCAGCCCCAGCATTTT; cdr3_aa: CASRPETGAYSNQPQHF
j_call: TRBJ1-1; d_call: NA; clone_size: NA; v_call: TRBV2; cdr3_nt: TGTGCCAGCAGTGGCAGGGTGAGAAAAACCACTGAAGCTTTCTTT; cdr3_aa: CASSGRVRKTTEAFF
j_call: TRBJ2-1; d_call: NA; clone_size: NA; v_call: TRBV30; cdr3_nt: TGTGCCTGGAGTGTACTGGCAGCGAATGAGCAGTTCTTC; cdr3_aa: CAWSVLAANEQFF
j_call: TRBJ2-7; d_call: NA; clone_size: NA; v_call: TRBV14; cdr3_nt: TGTGCCAGCAGCCAAGGGTCGGGATTCTCCTACGAGCAGTACTTC; cdr3_aa: CASSQGSGFSYEQYF
j_call: TRBJ1-2; d_call: NA; clone_size: NA; v_call: TRBV27; cdr3_nt: TGTGCCAGCAGTTTCGGCAGGGGCTATGGCTACACCTTC; cdr3_aa: CASSFGRGYGYTF
j_call: TRBJ2-7; d_call: TRBD2; clone_size: NA; v_call: TRBV5-1; cdr3_nt: TGCGCCAGCAGCTTGGAAATAACGGGGGGTAGCTCCTACGAGCAGTACTTC; cdr3_aa: CASSLEITGGSSYEQYF
j_call: TRBJ2-1; d_call: TRBD1; clone_size: NA; v_call: TRBV5-1; cdr3_nt: TGCGCCAGCAGCTCTGGACAGGGGTACAATGAGCAGTTCTTC; cdr3_aa: CASSSGQGYNEQFF
j_call: TRBJ2-5; d_call: NA; clone_size: NA; v_call: TRBV7-2; cdr3_nt: TGTGCCAGCAGCTTAGAGGTCAGGGCGAAGGAGACCCAGTACTTC; cdr3_aa: CASSLEVRAKETQYF